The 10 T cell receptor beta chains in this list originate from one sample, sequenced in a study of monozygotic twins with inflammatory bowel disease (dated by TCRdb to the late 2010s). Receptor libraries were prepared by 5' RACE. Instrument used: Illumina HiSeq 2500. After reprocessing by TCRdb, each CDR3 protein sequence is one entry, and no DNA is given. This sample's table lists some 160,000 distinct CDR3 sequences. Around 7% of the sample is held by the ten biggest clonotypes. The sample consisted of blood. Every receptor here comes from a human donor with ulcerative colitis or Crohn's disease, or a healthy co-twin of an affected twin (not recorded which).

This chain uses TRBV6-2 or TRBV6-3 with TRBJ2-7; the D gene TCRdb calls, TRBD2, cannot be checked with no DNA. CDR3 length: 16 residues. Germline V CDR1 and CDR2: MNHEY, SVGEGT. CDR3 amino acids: CASTRPPGLAAYEQYF.

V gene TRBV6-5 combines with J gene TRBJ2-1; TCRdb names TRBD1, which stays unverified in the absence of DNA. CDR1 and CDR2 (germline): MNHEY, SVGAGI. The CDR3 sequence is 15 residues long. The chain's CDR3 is CASSYSRGDNNEQFF.

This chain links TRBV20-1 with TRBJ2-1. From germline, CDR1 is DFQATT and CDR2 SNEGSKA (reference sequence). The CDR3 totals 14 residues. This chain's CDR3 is CSARDRLIHNEQFF.

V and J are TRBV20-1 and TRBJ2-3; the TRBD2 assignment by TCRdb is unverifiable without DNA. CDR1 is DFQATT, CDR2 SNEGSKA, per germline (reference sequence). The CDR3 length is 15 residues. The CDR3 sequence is CSATRLAGNTDTQYF.

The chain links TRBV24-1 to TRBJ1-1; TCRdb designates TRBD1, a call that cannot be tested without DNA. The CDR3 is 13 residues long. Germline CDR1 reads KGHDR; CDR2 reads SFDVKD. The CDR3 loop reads CATRQGSDTEAFF.

This CDR3 is CASSQLGGSYNEQFF. The chain couples TRBV14 to TRBJ2-1. CDR3 length: 15 residues. Germline V gene sequence: CDR1 SGHDN, CDR2 FVKESK.

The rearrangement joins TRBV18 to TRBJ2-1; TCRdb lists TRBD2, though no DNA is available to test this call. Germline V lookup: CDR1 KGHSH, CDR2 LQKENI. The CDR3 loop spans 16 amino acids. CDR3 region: CASSPPNGLAAGEQFF.

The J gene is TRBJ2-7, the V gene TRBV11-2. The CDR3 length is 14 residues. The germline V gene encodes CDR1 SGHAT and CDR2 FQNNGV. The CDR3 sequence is CASSAGRTIYEQYF.

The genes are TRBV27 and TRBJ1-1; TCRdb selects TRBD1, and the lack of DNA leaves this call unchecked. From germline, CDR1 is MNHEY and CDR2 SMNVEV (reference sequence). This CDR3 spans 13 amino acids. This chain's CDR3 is CASSTGQSHEAFF.

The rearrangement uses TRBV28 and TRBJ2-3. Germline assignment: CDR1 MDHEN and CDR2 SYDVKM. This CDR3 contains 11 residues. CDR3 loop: CASSSSDTQYF. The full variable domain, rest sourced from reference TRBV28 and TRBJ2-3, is DVKVTQSSRYLVKRTGEKVFLECVQDMDHENMFWYRQDPGLGLRLIYFSYDVKMKEKGDIPEGYSVSREKKERFSLILESASTNQTSMYLCASSSSDTQYFGPGTRLTVL.